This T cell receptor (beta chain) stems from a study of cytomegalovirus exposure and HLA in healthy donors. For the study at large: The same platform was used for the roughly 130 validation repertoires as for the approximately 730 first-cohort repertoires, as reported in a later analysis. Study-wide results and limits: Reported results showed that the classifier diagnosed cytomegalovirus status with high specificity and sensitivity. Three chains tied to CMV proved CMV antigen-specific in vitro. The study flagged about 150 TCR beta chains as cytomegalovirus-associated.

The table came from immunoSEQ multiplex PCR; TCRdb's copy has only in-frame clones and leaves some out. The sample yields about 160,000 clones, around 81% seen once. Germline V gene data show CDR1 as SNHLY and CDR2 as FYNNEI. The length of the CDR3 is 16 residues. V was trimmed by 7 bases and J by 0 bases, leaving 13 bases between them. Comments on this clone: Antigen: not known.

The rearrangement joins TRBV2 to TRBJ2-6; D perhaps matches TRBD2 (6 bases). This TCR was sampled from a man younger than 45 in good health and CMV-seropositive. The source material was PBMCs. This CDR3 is CASNGQGLSGANVLTF. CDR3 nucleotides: TGTGCCAGCAACGGGCAGGGACTCTCTGGGGCCAACGTCCTGACTTTC.